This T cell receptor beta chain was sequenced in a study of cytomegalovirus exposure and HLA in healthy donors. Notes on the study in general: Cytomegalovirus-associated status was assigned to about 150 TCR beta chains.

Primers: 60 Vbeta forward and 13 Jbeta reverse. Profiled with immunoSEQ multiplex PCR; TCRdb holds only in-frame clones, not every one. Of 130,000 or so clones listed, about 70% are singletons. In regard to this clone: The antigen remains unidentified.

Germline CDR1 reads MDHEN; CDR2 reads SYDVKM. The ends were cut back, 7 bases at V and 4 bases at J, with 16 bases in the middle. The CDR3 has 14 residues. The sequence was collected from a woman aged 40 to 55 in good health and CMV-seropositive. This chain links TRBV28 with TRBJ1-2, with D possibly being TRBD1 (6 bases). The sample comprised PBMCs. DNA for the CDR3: TGTGCCAGCATCTCAGGACAGAATCTCTATGGCTACACCTTC. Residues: CASISGQNLYGYTF.